These T cell receptor beta chains were read from a single sample in a study of OX40 agonist ivuxolimab in advanced cancers. The data were produced by immunoSEQ multiplex PCR, yet TCRdb's version contains in-frame clones alone and is incomplete. The table lists tens of thousands of clones, about nine tenths of them singletons, with 4.1% in the top ten. Sequenced here: CD4+ or CD8+ T cells sorted from blood, sampled in a trial of the OX40 agonist ivuxolimab. The source of these receptors is an adult with an advanced solid tumor such as melanoma, head and neck, liver or kidney cancer. Both conserved end residues are part of each CDR3. Fields, in order: D gene, clone size, J gene, V gene, CDR3 protein, CDR3 DNA. A D gene is named only where the DNA matches it firmly. Size is stated for part of the rows, as once, few or many counts, or as a class when the clone is expanded.

d_gene: NA; abundance: NA; j_gene: TRBJ2-7; v_gene: TRBV5-4; CDR3aa: CASSLGDGAYEQYF; CDR3nt: TGTGCCAGCAGCTTGGGTGACGGGGCCTACGAGCAGTACTTC
d_gene: NA; abundance: NA; j_gene: TRBJ1-3; v_gene: TRBV30; CDR3aa: CAWSSDFNTIYF; CDR3nt: TGTGCCTGGAGTTCGGACTTTAACACCATATATTTT
d_gene: NA; abundance: NA; j_gene: TRBJ2-1; v_gene: TRBV6-5; CDR3aa: CASRKTLPYNEQFF; CDR3nt: TGTGCCAGCAGGAAAACCCTCCCCTACAATGAGCAGTTCTTC
d_gene: TRBD1; abundance: NA; j_gene: TRBJ1-1; v_gene: TRBV10-3; CDR3aa: CAISEGQGWTEAFF; CDR3nt: TGTGCCATCAGTGAGGGACAGGGTTGGACTGAAGCTTTCTTT
d_gene: TRBD1; abundance: NA; j_gene: TRBJ2-7; v_gene: TRBV6-6; CDR3aa: CASMGQGLTYEQYF; CDR3nt: TGTGCCAGCATGGGACAGGGCCTGACCTACGAGCAGTACTTC
d_gene: NA; abundance: once; j_gene: TRBJ2-3; v_gene: TRBV7-7; CDR3aa: CASSLGHASTDTQYF; CDR3nt: TGTGCTAGCAGCTTAGGGCACGCTAGCACAGATACGCAGTATTTT
d_gene: TRBD1; abundance: NA; j_gene: TRBJ2-2; v_gene: TRBV7-3; CDR3aa: CASGTGPNTGELFF; CDR3nt: TGTGCCAGCGGGACAGGCCCTAACACCGGGGAGCTGTTTTTT
d_gene: NA; abundance: NA; j_gene: TRBJ1-2; v_gene: TRBV6-5; CDR3aa: CASSYVTGLNLYGYTF; CDR3nt: TGTGCCAGCAGTTACGTAACCGGCTTAAATCTCTATGGCTACACCTTC
d_gene: TRBD2; abundance: NA; j_gene: TRBJ2-2; v_gene: TRBV27; CDR3aa: CASRGGRGTGELFF; CDR3nt: TGTGCCAGCAGGGGCGGGAGGGGCACCGGGGAGCTGTTTTTT
d_gene: TRBD1; abundance: NA; j_gene: TRBJ1-5; v_gene: TRBV10-3; CDR3aa: CAISKTGSDNQPQHF; CDR3nt: TGTGCCATCAGTAAGACAGGGAGTGACAATCAGCCCCAGCATTTT
d_gene: NA; abundance: NA; j_gene: TRBJ2-2; v_gene: TRBV7-2; CDR3aa: CASRGPLGTGELFF; CDR3nt: TGTGCCAGCAGGGGACCCCTAGGGACCGGGGAGCTGTTTTTT
d_gene: TRBD2; abundance: NA; j_gene: TRBJ2-2; v_gene: TRBV7-6; CDR3aa: CASSSISGSVTGELFF; CDR3nt: TGTGCCAGCAGCTCTATTAGCGGGAGTGTGACCGGGGAGCTGTTTTTT
d_gene: TRBD1; abundance: NA; j_gene: TRBJ1-2; v_gene: TRBV6-1; CDR3aa: CASTAGGSYGYTF; CDR3nt: TGTGCCAGCACGGCAGGGGGTTCCTATGGCTACACCTTC
d_gene: TRBD2; abundance: once; j_gene: TRBJ2-5; v_gene: TRBV5-1; CDR3aa: CASSLVLAGGEETQYF; CDR3nt: TGCGCCAGCAGCTTGGTTCTAGCGGGAGGTGAAGAGACCCAGTACTTC
d_gene: NA; abundance: NA; j_gene: TRBJ1-6; v_gene: TRBV2; CDR3aa: CASSDGGAKNSPLHF; CDR3nt: TGTGCCAGCAGTGACGGGGGGGCGAAGAATTCACCCCTCCACTTT
d_gene: NA; abundance: NA; j_gene: TRBJ1-3; v_gene: TRBV6-5; CDR3aa: CASREGSSGNTIYF; CDR3nt: TGTGCCAGCAGGGAAGGGTCCTCTGGAAACACCATATATTTT
d_gene: TRBD1; abundance: NA; j_gene: TRBJ1-1; v_gene: TRBV4-2; CDR3aa: CASSQAGTAMNTEAFF; CDR3nt: TGTGCCAGCAGCCAAGCGGGGACAGCCATGAACACTGAAGCTTTCTTT
d_gene: NA; abundance: NA; j_gene: TRBJ1-1; v_gene: TRBV5-5; CDR3aa: CASSLVGGNTEAFF; CDR3nt: TGTGCCAGCAGCTTAGTGGGGGGGAACACTGAAGCTTTCTTT
d_gene: NA; abundance: NA; j_gene: TRBJ1-1; v_gene: TRBV5-6; CDR3aa: CASSLQPGQNTEAFF; CDR3nt: TGTGCCAGCAGCTTACAACCGGGACAGAACACTGAAGCTTTCTTT
d_gene: NA; abundance: NA; j_gene: TRBJ2-7; v_gene: TRBV7-9; CDR3aa: CASSLGFSSREQYF; CDR3nt: TGTGCCAGCAGCTTAGGGTTTTCTAGTAGGGAGCAGTACTTC
d_gene: TRBD2; abundance: NA; j_gene: TRBJ2-7; v_gene: TRBV6-1; CDR3aa: CASREPGLASEEQYF; CDR3nt: TGTGCCAGCAGAGAGCCGGGACTAGCGAGTGAAGAGCAGTACTTC
d_gene: NA; abundance: NA; j_gene: TRBJ2-7; v_gene: TRBV7-9; CDR3aa: CASSPQGGGYEQYF; CDR3nt: TGTGCCAGCAGCCCCCAGGGAGGGGGATACGAGCAGTACTTC
d_gene: TRBD2; abundance: few; j_gene: TRBJ2-3; v_gene: TRBV6-1; CDR3aa: CASSEGSVGLSGGLADTQYF; CDR3nt: TGTGCCAGCAGTGAAGGTTCCGTCGGCCTTAGCGGGGGCCTGGCCGATACGCAGTATTTT
d_gene: NA; abundance: NA; j_gene: TRBJ2-5; v_gene: TRBV18; CDR3aa: CASSPPSGSQETQYF; CDR3nt: TGTGCCAGCTCACCCCCATCGGGGTCTCAAGAGACCCAGTACTTC
d_gene: NA; abundance: NA; j_gene: TRBJ2-5; v_gene: TRBV6-6; CDR3aa: CASSYSEETQYF; CDR3nt: TGTGCCAGCAGTTACTCGGAGGAGACCCAGTACTTC
d_gene: NA; abundance: NA; j_gene: TRBJ2-7; v_gene: TRBV11-2; CDR3aa: CASSLARGGGEQYF; CDR3nt: TGTGCCAGCAGCTTAGCCAGGGGCGGGGGCGAGCAGTACTTC
d_gene: NA; abundance: NA; j_gene: TRBJ1-6; v_gene: TRBV14; CDR3aa: CASSPSGGSPLHF; CDR3nt: TGTGCCAGCAGCCCGAGTGGGGGGTCACCCCTCCACTTT
d_gene: NA; abundance: NA; j_gene: TRBJ1-5; v_gene: TRBV6-5; CDR3aa: CASNPGGNSNQPQHF; CDR3nt: TGTGCCAGCAACCCGGGAGGTAATAGCAATCAGCCCCAGCATTTT
d_gene: TRBD1; abundance: NA; j_gene: TRBJ2-7; v_gene: TRBV2; CDR3aa: CASSPGTGVHEQYF; CDR3nt: TGTGCCAGCAGCCCCGGGACAGGGGTGCACGAGCAGTACTTC
d_gene: TRBD1; abundance: NA; j_gene: TRBJ2-1; v_gene: TRBV27; CDR3aa: CASGDRGGNNEQFF; CDR3nt: TGTGCCAGCGGGGACAGGGGGGGAAACAATGAGCAGTTCTTC
d_gene: NA; abundance: NA; j_gene: TRBJ2-7; v_gene: TRBV10-1; CDR3aa: CASRETATYEQYF; CDR3nt: TGCGCCAGCAGAGAGACAGCTACCTACGAGCAGTACTTC
d_gene: TRBD1; abundance: NA; j_gene: TRBJ2-7; v_gene: TRBV6-6; CDR3aa: CASSYQGAYEQYF; CDR3nt: TGTGCCAGCAGTTACCAGGGGGCCTACGAGCAGTACTTC
d_gene: NA; abundance: few; j_gene: TRBJ1-5; v_gene: TRBV7-2; CDR3aa: CASSLGRGNQPQHF; CDR3nt: TGTGCCAGCAGCTTAGGCAGGGGCAATCAGCCCCAGCATTTT
d_gene: NA; abundance: NA; j_gene: TRBJ1-1; v_gene: TRBV5-1; CDR3aa: CASSFGSGAEAFF; CDR3nt: TGCGCCAGCAGCTTCGGCTCCGGCGCTGAAGCTTTCTTT